This T cell receptor beta chain is from a study of blood T cell repertoires in COVID-19. As for the study in general: COVID-19 samples from acute and convalescent phases originated in the United States, Italy and Spain. The cDNA or gDNA used as material had been derived from T cells, B-cell-depleted T cells, or PBMCs.

TCRdb's copy holds only in-frame clones and misses some; the assay was immunoSEQ multiplex PCR. The sample lists about 7,000 clones, 80% to 90% occurring once. The CDR3 extends over 17 amino acids. The V segment lost 2 bases and the J segment 0 bases; nucleotides outside the gene matches: 8. The germline V gene has CDR1 SGHRS and CDR2 YFSETQ. This chain uses TRBV5-1 with TRBJ2-1; 7 bases line up with TRBD2. The sequence was obtained from a human donor in a cohort sampled during active COVID-19. Sequencing was done on a sample of peripheral blood. The CDR3 DNA sequence: TGCGCCAGCAGCTTTGGGCCTAGCGGTAACTCCTACAATGAGCAGTTCTTC. It translates to CASSFGPSGNSYNEQFF.